This T cell receptor beta chain emerged from a study of T cell repertoires in cytomegalovirus infection. Overall study: Peptides in the study included HLA-C-restricted and HLA-B-restricted CMV epitopes. Carrying CMV and the relevant HLA type showed in public TCR beta signatures.

Study outcomes and limitations: Identification of carriers of CMV plus the relevant HLA was performed using cumulative public TCR beta family frequency. HLA-C-restricted TCR beta clonotypes specific for CMV led the ex vivo response.

With regard to this clonotype: What it binds is unknown.

In TCRdb, the reads were re-called with MiXCR into one record per CDR3 protein. This table holds about 830,000 distinct CDR3 sequences, around a third found once. The sequences come from cultured CD8+ T cells from PBMCs, collected from culture after CMV antigen stimulation. This clonotype was obtained from a human donor in good health (CMV status not recorded). Some clones in this sample may be carry-over from other donors' samples.

CDR3 residues: CASSQVSGQASGELFF. The CDR3 DNA is TGTGCCAGCAGCCAAGTATCAGGGCAGGCAAGCGGGGAGCTGTTTTTT. This chain joins TRBV4-2 and TRBJ2-2; D is possibly TRBD1 (5 bases). Germline V gene data show CDR1 as LGHNA and CDR2 as YNFKEQ. There are 16 residues in the CDR3. Trimming removed 1 base at V and 7 bases at J, with 16 bases between.